This T cell receptor beta chain was retrieved from a study of blood T cells in healthy people across ages. General study results and limits: Nothing was known about donor CMV status, and this possibly confounded expanded clonotype changes. As naive T cell percentage varied, TCR beta diversity correlated strongly with it. In older individuals, TCR beta diversity per million T cells was lower, falling roughly linearly with age.

V lost 5 bases to trimming and J lost 1 base; unmatched junction nucleotides: 7. This CDR3 is built from 15 residues. Germline assignment: CDR1 SGHTA and CDR2 FQGTGA. A second about 6 to 12 cycle PCR used barcoded and J-beta primers. TCRdb passed the 5' RACE reads through MiXCR, listing each CDR3 protein once. The sample has roughly 2 million distinct CDR3 sequences, 49% seen once. This clonotype was detected only once. Its target is unknown. The sample taken for sequencing was blood. The receptor was isolated from a middle-aged woman in good health. The rearrangement uses TRBV7-3 and TRBJ1-1; 7 nucleotides line up with TRBD1. For the CDR3, the DNA is TGTGCCAGCAGCCCTACAGGGGCCGCGAACACTGAAGCTTTCTTT. It specifies CASSPTGAANTEAFF. Using reference TRBV7-3 and TRBJ1-1 for the parts outside the CDR3, the full variable domain is GAGVSQTPSNKVTEKGKYVELRCDPISGHTALYWYRQSLGQGPEFLIYFQGTGAADDSGLPNDRFFAVRPEGSVSTLKIQRTERGDSAVYLCASSPTGAANTEAFFGQGTRLTVV.